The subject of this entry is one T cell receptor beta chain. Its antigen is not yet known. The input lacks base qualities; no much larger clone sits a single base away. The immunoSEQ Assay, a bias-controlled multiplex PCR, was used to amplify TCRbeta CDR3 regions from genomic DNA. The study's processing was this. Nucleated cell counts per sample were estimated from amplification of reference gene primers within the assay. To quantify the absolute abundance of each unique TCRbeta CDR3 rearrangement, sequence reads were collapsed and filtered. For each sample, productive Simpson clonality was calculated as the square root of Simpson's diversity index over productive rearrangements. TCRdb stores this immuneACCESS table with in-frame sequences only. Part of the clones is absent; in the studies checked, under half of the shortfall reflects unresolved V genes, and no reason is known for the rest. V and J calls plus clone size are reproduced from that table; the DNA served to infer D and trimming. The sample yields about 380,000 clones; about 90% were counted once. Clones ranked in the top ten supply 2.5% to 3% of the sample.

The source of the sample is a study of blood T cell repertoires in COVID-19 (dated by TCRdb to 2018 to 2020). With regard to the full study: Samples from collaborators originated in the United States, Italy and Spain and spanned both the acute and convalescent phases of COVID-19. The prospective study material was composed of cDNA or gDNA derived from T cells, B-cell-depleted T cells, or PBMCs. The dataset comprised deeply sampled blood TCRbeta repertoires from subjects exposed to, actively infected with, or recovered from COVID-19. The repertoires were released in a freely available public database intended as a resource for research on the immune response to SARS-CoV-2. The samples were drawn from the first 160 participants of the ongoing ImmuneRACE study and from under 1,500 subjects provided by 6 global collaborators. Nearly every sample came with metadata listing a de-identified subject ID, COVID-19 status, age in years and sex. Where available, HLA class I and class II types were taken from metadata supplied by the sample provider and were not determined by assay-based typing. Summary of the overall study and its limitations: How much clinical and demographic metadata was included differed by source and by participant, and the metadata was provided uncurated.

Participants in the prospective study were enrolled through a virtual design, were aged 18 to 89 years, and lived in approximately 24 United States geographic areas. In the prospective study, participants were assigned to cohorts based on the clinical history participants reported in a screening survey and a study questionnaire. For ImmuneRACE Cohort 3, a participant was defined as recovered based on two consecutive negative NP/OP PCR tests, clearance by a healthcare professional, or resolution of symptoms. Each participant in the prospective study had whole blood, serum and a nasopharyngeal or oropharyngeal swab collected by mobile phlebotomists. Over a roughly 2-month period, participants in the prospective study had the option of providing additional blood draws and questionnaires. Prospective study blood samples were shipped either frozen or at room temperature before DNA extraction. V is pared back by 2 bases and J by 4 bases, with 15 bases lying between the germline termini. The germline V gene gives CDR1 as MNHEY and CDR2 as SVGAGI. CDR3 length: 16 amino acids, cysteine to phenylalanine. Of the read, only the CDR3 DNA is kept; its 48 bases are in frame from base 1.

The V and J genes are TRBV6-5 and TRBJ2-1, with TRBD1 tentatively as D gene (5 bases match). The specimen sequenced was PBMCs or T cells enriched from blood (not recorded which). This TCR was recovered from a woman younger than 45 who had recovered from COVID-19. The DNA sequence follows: TGTGCCAGCAGTTACCCCACCGGACACCTATACAATGAGCAGTTCTTC. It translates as CASSYPTGHLYNEQFF.